The 22 T cell receptor beta chains below were found in one sample sequenced in a study of T cell responses to AZD1222 COVID-19 vaccine. Only in-frame clones appear in the TCRdb table, and some are missing; sequencing was by immunoSEQ multiplex PCR. The sample lists roughly 100,000 clones, over 70% occurring once. The specimen comprised peripheral blood, sampled on day 0 of AZD1222 vaccination. The source of these receptors is an adult in good health.

V is TRBV9 and J is TRBJ2-3; D may be TRBD1 (6 bases). The germline V and J ends were trimmed by 4 bases and 4 bases, with 16 bases remaining between them. This CDR3 is built from 15 residues. Germline lookup yields CDR1 SGDLS and CDR2 YYNGEE. The CDR3 region is CASSSLQGGADTQYF. Written as DNA, the CDR3 is TGTGCCAGCAGCTCCCTACAGGGTGGTGCAGATACGCAGTATTTT.

The CDR3 loop reads CASSQGASTGTTNEKLFF. The CDR3 DNA sequence: TGCGCCAGCAGCCAAGGCGCATCAACAGGGACAACTAATGAAAAACTGTTTTTT. The chain links TRBV4-1 to TRBJ1-4; possibly TRBD1 for D (6 bases). Germline V gene data show CDR1 as MGHRA and CDR2 as YSYEKL. The CDR3 runs 18 residues. V was cut by 1 base and J by 0 bases, with 15 bases left in between.

V is TRBV5-8 and J is TRBJ1-5, with TRBD1 matching over 7 bases. Trimming at V came to 4 bases and at J to 7 bases, leaving 11 bases not matched to a gene. The CDR3 consists of 15 residues. CDR1 is SGHTS, CDR2 YDEGEE, per germline. The CDR3 sequence is CASSPTGTGFQPQHF. CDR3 DNA: TGTGCCAGCAGCCCGACAGGGACCGGTTTCCAGCCCCAGCATTTT.

The chain has TRBV9 and TRBJ2-7; D remains ambiguous. The CDR3 is 15 amino acids. Germline V gene lookup returns CDR1 SGDLS and CDR2 YYNGEE. Trimming removed 0 bases from V and 0 bases from J, with 10 bases in between. CDR3: CASSVESASSYEQYF. In DNA, the CDR3 is TGTGCCAGCAGCGTAGAGTCGGCGAGCTCCTACGAGCAGTACTTC.

The chain combines TRBV5-1 with TRBJ2-6; perhaps TRBD1 as D (6 bases). Germline V gene lookup returns CDR1 SGHRS and CDR2 YFSETQ. This CDR3 spans 15 amino acids. V lost 4 bases to trimming and J lost 4 bases, with 12 bases between them. DNA for the CDR3: TGCGCCAGCAGCCCGGGACACGAGGGGGCCAACGTCCTGACTTTC. Residues: CASSPGHEGANVLTF.

This clone was detected once. This chain links TRBV27 with TRBJ1-4; TRBD1 might be the D (6 bases). Between the trimmed V and J ends, which lost 5 bases and 1 base, there was a span of 20 bases. Germline V CDR1 and CDR2: MNHEY, SMNVEV (reference sequence). The CDR3 covers 18 residues. CDR3 sequence reads: CASSPSWTARGTNEKLFF. In DNA form, the CDR3 reads TGTGCCAGCAGTCCCTCCTGGACAGCCCGGGGAACTAATGAAAAACTGTTTTTT.

V gene TRBV7-3 combines with J gene TRBJ2-1, with 10 bases fitting TRBD2. V dropped 5 bases and J dropped 6; count of bases not matched to a gene: 7. The CDR3 totals 15 residues. In germline, CDR1 is SGHTA, CDR2 FQGTGA. DNA of the CDR3: TGTGCCAGCAGCCCACTAGCGGGGTCTTTCAATGAGCAGTTCTTC. Translated: CASSPLAGSFNEQFF. Full variable domain (missing parts from reference TRBV7-3 and TRBJ2-1): GAGVSQTPSNKVTEKGKYVELRCDPISGHTALYWYRQSLGQGPEFLIYFQGTGAADDSGLPNDRFFAVRPEGSVSTLKIQRTERGDSAVYLCASSPLAGSFNEQFFGPGTRLTVL.

The V call is TRBV24-1, the J call TRBJ1-2, with D possibly being TRBD1 (5 bases). The CDR3 contains 14 residues. V was pared by 1 base and J by 8 bases, with 13 bases between. In germline, CDR1 is KGHDR, CDR2 SFDVKD. CDR3 coding DNA: TGTGCCACCAGTGATTTTACAGGAATCAACGGCTACACCTTC. This encodes CATSDFTGINGYTF.

The chain carries TRBV19 and TRBJ1-2; D unresolved. CDR3 size: 16 residues. V lost 3 bases, J lost 6 bases, and 20 bases lay in between. Germline assignment: CDR1 LNHDA and CDR2 SQIVND (reference sequence). CDR3 sequence: CASSINTPYPGHGYTF. The CDR3 DNA follows: TGTGCCAGTAGTATCAACACACCCTACCCGGGCCATGGCTACACCTTC.

The gene calls are TRBV10-2 and TRBJ2-7; D not certain. This CDR3 is 14 amino acids long. Trimming shortened V by 9 bases and J by 1 base, and 16 bases separated the two germline ends. Germline V lookup: CDR1 WSHSY, CDR2 SAAADI. Here the CDR3 DNA reads TGCGCCAGTGGGGATGGGGTACTATCCTACGAGCAGTACTTC. Translating gives CASGDGVLSYEQYF.

The gene calls are TRBV24-1 and TRBJ1-1; D is possibly TRBD1 (6 bases). CDR3 length equals 14 residues. The germline V gene encodes CDR1 KGHDR and CDR2 SFDVKD. The V end was cut by 9 bases, the J end by 2 bases, with 15 bases between. The CDR3, as DNA: TGTGCCACCTCTACCGGGACACATAACACTGAAGCTTTCTTT. Its protein is CATSTGTHNTEAFF.

This chain joins TRBV28 and TRBJ2-7; 10 nucleotides match TRBD2. This CDR3 region has 15 residues. Germline trimming cut 3 bases from V and 0 bases from J; bases unmatched to any gene: 2. Germline CDR1 and CDR2: MDHEN and SYDVKM. This CDR3 reads CASSFTSGISYEQYF. The CDR3 nucleotides are TGTGCCAGCAGTTTTACTAGCGGGATCTCCTACGAGCAGTACTTC.

The count of this clone is one. The chain combines TRBV11-3 with TRBJ2-3; 9 positions agree with TRBD2. J was trimmed by 2 bases and V by 5 bases; bases with no gene match: 5. The CDR3 is 15 amino acids. From germline, CDR1 is SGHNT and CDR2 YENEEA. The chain's CDR3 is CASSPTGLATDTQYF. CDR3 bases: TGTGCCAGCAGCCCGACGGGACTAGCCACAGATACGCAGTATTTT. The variable domain in full, with the rest retrieved from reference TRBV11-3 and TRBJ2-3, is EAGVVQSPRYKIIEKKQPVAFWCNPISGHNTLYWYLQNLGQGPELLIRYENEEAVDDSQLPKDRFSAERLKGVDSTLKIQPAELGDSAVYLCASSPTGLATDTQYFGPGTRLTVL.

V and J are TRBV27 and TRBJ2-7; a possible D gene is TRBD1 (7 bases). In germline, CDR1 is MNHEY, CDR2 SMNVEV (reference sequence). The CDR3 sequence is 14 residues long. V was cut by 2 bases and J by 4 bases, with 12 bases left in between. CDR3 sequence (DNA): TGTGCCAGCAGTTTAGGCAGGGGGGTTTACGAGCAGTACTTC. Translation: CASSLGRGVYEQYF.

Regarding this clone: An end of the junction does not agree with germline; a read error may underlie this. The chain uses TRBV7-7 and TRBJ2-5; D unresolved. This CDR3 contains 15 residues. Germline CDR1 and CDR2: SSHAT and FNYEAQ (reference sequence). The CDR3 coding sequence is TGTGCTAGCAGCTTAGGTGCCTTGTCTTCGGAGACCCAGTACTTC. Amino acids: CASSLGALSSETQYF.

The CDR3 coding sequence is TGCGCCAGCAGCACTCAAGGGCCCAATTCACCCCTCCACTTT. Protein sequence: CASSTQGPNSPLHF. This chain uses TRBV5-1 with TRBJ1-6, with D hard to call. V was trimmed by 4 bases and J by 7 bases, leaving 12 bases between them. The CDR3 extends over 14 amino acids. CDR1 and CDR2 (germline): SGHRS, YFSETQ.

V gene TRBV4-3 combines with J gene TRBJ2-3; 7 bases match TRBD2. The V segment lost 3 bases and the J segment 5 bases; nucleotides outside the gene matches: 2. In germline, CDR1 is LGHNA, CDR2 YSLEER. The CDR3 extends over 13 amino acids. DNA for the CDR3: TGCGCCAGCAGCCAGGGCGGGGGAGATACGCAGTATTTT. Its protein product is CASSQGGGDTQYF.

The chain joins TRBV10-2 to TRBJ2-7, with D possibly being TRBD1 (7 bases). Germline CDR1 reads WSHSY; CDR2 reads SAAADI. Trimming took off 8 bases at V and 4 bases at J, with 15 bases between the two ends. CDR3 length: 13 residues. The CDR3 coding sequence is TGCGCCAGCCGCCGGGGGACAGAATACGAGCAGTACTTC. This sequence encodes CASRRGTEYEQYF.

This clone was detected once. Germline is not matched at one junction end, which may reflect a read error. Here the CDR3 reads CATSLTGANQPQHF. For the CDR3, the DNA is TGTGCCACCAGTCTAACAGGAGCCAATCAGCCCCAGCATTTT. The chain has TRBV10-3 and TRBJ1-5; a weak D match, TRBD1 (5 bases). Germline assignment: CDR1 ENHRY and CDR2 SYGVKD. This CDR3 has 14 amino acids.

This chain links TRBV28 with TRBJ2-7; 9 bases line up with TRBD2. The trim removed 6 bases at V and 0 bases at J, leaving 9 bases unmatched. This CDR3 has 16 amino acids. CDR1 and CDR2 from the germline V gene are MDHEN and SYDVKM. The CDR3 coding sequence is TGTGCCAGCAGCCCCTTAGCGGGGGTCAGCTCCTACGAGCAGTACTTC. This gives the protein CASSPLAGVSSYEQYF.

V is TRBV7-2 and J is TRBJ2-7, with a possible D match to TRBD2 (7 bases). The CDR3 spans 14 residues. V lost 1 base and J lost 5, with 12 bases in between. Germline CDR1 SGHTA, CDR2 FQGNSA. The CDR3 is CASSLGGGRNEQYF. The CDR3 DNA follows: TGTGCCAGCAGCTTAGGGGGGGGCAGAAACGAGCAGTACTTC. Full variable domain (rest looked up from reference TRBV7-2 and TRBJ2-7): GAGVSQSPSNKVTEKGKDVELRCDPISGHTALYWYRQSLGQGLEFLIYFQGNSAPDKSGLPSDRFSAERTGGSVSTLTIQRTQQEDSAVYLCASSLGGGRNEQYFGPGTRLTVT.

The chain joins TRBV28 to TRBJ2-7; D gene unclear. The CDR3 runs 15 residues. V lost 1 base and J lost 2, with 12 bases in between. Per the germline V gene, CDR1 is MDHEN and CDR2 is SYDVKM. The CDR3 bases are TGTGCCAGCAGTTTATCGGGTGGCGGACCCTACGAGCAGTACTTC. Its protein product is CASSLSGGGPYEQYF. The whole variable domain, filled in from reference TRBV28 and TRBJ2-7, reads DVKVTQSSRYLVKRTGEKVFLECVQDMDHENMFWYRQDPGLGLRLIYFSYDVKMKEKGDIPEGYSVSREKKERFSLILESASTNQTSMYLCASSLSGGGPYEQYFGPGTRLTVT.